This T cell receptor (beta chain) was found in a study of vaccination and CD4 T cells after COVID-19. Concerning this clonotype itself: Its specificity is not known.

Treatment: approximately nine-day PBMC culture with coronavirus spike peptide pools or control peptides (ViraFEST assay). The CDR3 is 15 residues long. CDR1 is SNHLY, CDR2 FYNNEI, per germline. With 6 bases clipped from V and 4 bases from J, the junction kept 9 bases outside the gene matches. At the Johns Hopkins FTIC core, DNA taken from cultured CD4+ T cells was sequenced by way of the Oncomine TCR Beta short-read assay. TCRdb called the PCR reads again in MiXCR, with one record for every CDR3 protein. The sample lists approximately 19,000 distinct CDR3 sequences; approximately 53% were seen once. The rearrangement links TRBV2 to TRBJ1-5; 7 positions agree with TRBD1. This clonotype was sampled from a human donor who had recovered from COVID-19. The source material was CD4+ T cells from blood, cultured in vitro. CDR3 residues: CASRPPGQRNQPQHF. The CDR3, as DNA: TGTGCCAGCAGACCCCCGGGACAGAGAAATCAGCCCCAGCATTTT.